This T cell receptor (beta chain) was retrieved from a study of T-cell memory formation after mild COVID-19. Study conclusions and caveats: Whereas later expanders leaned CD4+, clones contracting day 15 to 85 showed a balanced CD4/CD8 makeup.

Germline V gene sequence: CDR1 SGHRS, CDR2 YFSETQ. The CDR3 totals 14 residues. Trimming cost V 5 bases and J 0 bases, with 10 bases left between them. TCRdb analysed the 5' RACE reads with MiXCR anew, one entry per CDR3 protein. The repertoire holds 120,000 to 150,000 distinct CDR3 sequences, with under 25% as singletons. This clonotype was observed a handful of times. Its antigen is not known. This TCR derives from an adult woman who had mild COVID-19 (a few samples of this study predate the infection). Cell type and time point are not known. Sequencing was carried out using PBMCs or a T cell subset sorted from them (not recorded which). The chain combines TRBV5-1 with TRBJ2-3; D is uncertain. CDR3 sequence: CASRPGPSTDTQYF. CDR3 sequence (DNA): TGCGCCAGCAGACCGGGCCCTAGCACAGATACGCAGTATTTT.